Shown below are 24 T cell receptor beta chains from a single sample sequenced in a study of T cells after yellow fever vaccination. MiXCR was run by TCRdb on the 5' RACE reads, yielding one entry per CDR3 protein. Of 250,000 to 300,000 distinct CDR3 sequences listed, roughly 4.8% are singletons. Sequencing used CD4+ T cells sorted from PBMCs, obtained on the day of the yellow fever booster vaccination. The receptors were sampled from a man between 18 and 29 years old who received the YFV17D yellow fever vaccine.

In its sample, this clonotype was seen many times. The genes are TRBV5-1 and TRBJ2-6, with D possibly TRBD2 on 5 matching bases. V lost 0 bases to trimming and J lost 4 bases, with 11 bases between them. Germline-derived CDR1 and CDR2 are SGHRS and YFSETQ. The CDR3 is made up of 16 amino acids. CDR3 nucleotides: TGCGCCAGCAGCTTGGACCCCTCGGGAGGGGCCAACGTCCTGACTTTC. Encoded protein: CASSLDPSGGANVLTF. The full variable domain, rest sourced from reference TRBV5-1 and TRBJ2-6, is KAGVTQTPRYLIKTRGQQVTLSCSPISGHRSVSWYQQTPGQGLQFLFEYFSETQRNKGNFPGRFSGRQFSNSRSEMNVSTLELGDSALYLCASSLDPSGGANVLTFGAGSRLTVL.

The rearrangement uses TRBV5-1 and TRBJ2-5, with D hard to call. V lost 1 base, J lost 1 base, and 14 bases lay in between. The V gene's germline CDR1 is SGHRS and CDR2 YFSETQ. The CDR3 is 16 residues long. This CDR3 reads CASSLYTDPFQETQYF. DNA of the CDR3: TGCGCCAGCAGCTTGTACACGGACCCCTTCCAAGAGACCCAGTACTTC.

This sequence joins TRBV20-1 and TRBJ2-5; TRBD2 matches 11 bases. V lost 5 bases, J lost 2 bases, and 1 base stayed unmatched. The germline CDR1 and CDR2 sequences are DFQATT and SNEGSKA (reference sequence). The CDR3 totals 13 residues. The DNA of the CDR3 is TGCAGTGCTGGGACTAGCGGTCAAGAGACCCAGTACTTC. It codes for CSAGTSGQETQYF.

The rearrangement links TRBV2 to TRBJ2-7, with D perhaps TRBD2 (6 bases). The CDR3 has 17 amino acids. CDR1 and CDR2 from the germline V gene are SNHLY and FYNNEI. With 0 bases removed from V and 1 base from J, the gap between germline ends came to 16 bases. The CDR3 is CASSEALGGRESYEQYF. The CDR3 DNA sequence: TGTGCCAGCAGTGAAGCGCTTGGGGGACGGGAGTCCTACGAGCAGTACTTC.

The table lists this clonotype with a few counts. For the CDR3, the DNA is TGCGCCAGCAGCCAAGACACCGCCGCTGATGGAAACACCATATATTTT. As protein: CASSQDTAADGNTIYF. This sequence joins TRBV4-3 and TRBJ1-3; no definite D call. Per germline, CDR1 LGHNA and CDR2 YSLEER. The CDR3 has 16 residues. V was cut by 0 bases and J by 3 bases, with 12 bases left in between.

This clonotype showed up just a few times. This sequence joins TRBV7-2 and TRBJ2-3, with D unclear. This CDR3 region has 14 residues. The V gene lost 0 bases and the J gene lost 8 bases, with 12 bases spanning the gap. Germline V CDR1 and CDR2: SGHTA, FQGNSA. In DNA form, the CDR3 reads TGTGCCAGCAGCTTAGCGGTAGGACGGAGTACGCAGTATTTT. Amino acids: CASSLAVGRSTQYF.

Only a few counts were recorded for this clonotype. The chain joins TRBV12-3 or TRBV12-4 to TRBJ2-7, with TRBD1 as a possible D gene (5 bases). The ends were cut back, 6 bases at V and 3 bases at J, with 12 bases in the middle. The CDR3 has 13 amino acids. CDR3 DNA: TGTGCCAGCAGCCGATACCAGGGCTACGAGCAGTACGTC. Residues: CASSRYQGYEQYV.

This clonotype was recorded at least ten times. The chain links TRBV7-2 to TRBJ1-6; D remains ambiguous. The CDR3 totals 13 residues. Germline V gives CDR1 SGHTA, CDR2 FQGNSA. V was trimmed by 3 bases and J by 7 bases, leaving 7 bases between them. The CDR3 spells CASSFGPNSPLHF. The CDR3 DNA follows: TGTGCCAGCAGCTTCGGACCAAATTCACCCCTCCACTTT.

This clonotype was recorded once. The V gene is TRBV29-1, the J gene TRBJ1-1; D is uncertain. In germline, CDR1 is SQVTM, CDR2 ANQGSEA. CDR3 size: 13 residues. V lost 1 base and J lost 4, with 10 bases in between. The CDR3 DNA reads as TGCAGCGTTGAAGCGGTCCTCTTCACTGAAGCTTTCTTT. This codes for CSVEAVLFTEAFF.

The chain couples TRBV7-3 to TRBJ1-1; D unclear. V lost 4 bases, J lost 8 bases, and 14 bases lay in between. The CDR3 length is 13 residues. Germline lookup yields CDR1 SGHTA and CDR2 FQGTGA. This CDR3 reads CASSSSPGAEAFF. In nucleotides, the CDR3 is TGTGCCAGCAGCTCTAGCCCGGGAGCGGAAGCTTTCTTT.

The table lists this clonotype with a few counts. This chain links TRBV9 with TRBJ2-5; D unclear. The CDR3 sequence is 13 residues long. CDR1 is SGDLS and CDR2 is YYNGEE in the germline V gene. The ends were cut back, 1 base at V and 1 base at J, with 5 bases in the middle. DNA for the CDR3: TGTGCCAGCAGCGTACGGCTCCAAGAGACCCAGTACTTC. Its protein is CASSVRLQETQYF.

J is TRBJ1-4 and V is TRBV4-3; a weak D match, TRBD1 (5 bases). This CDR3 is built from 12 residues. V dropped 11 bases and J dropped 8 bases, with 15 bases sitting between them. CDR1 is LGHNA and CDR2 is YSLEER in the germline V gene. The CDR3 bases are TGCGCCTCAGGGTACTTCAAGGAAAAACTGTTTTTT. It yields the protein CASGYFKEKLFF.

This clonotype was found a few times. The V and J genes are TRBV19 and TRBJ2-2; no clear D. V lost 5 bases, J lost 1 base, and 5 bases lay in between. This CDR3 has 13 amino acids. From germline, CDR1 is LNHDA and CDR2 SQIVND (reference sequence). The CDR3 DNA reads TGTGCCAGTAGTCCTCAGAACACCGGGGAGCTGTTTTTT. Its translation: CASSPQNTGELFF.

This clonotype was counted between two and nine times. The chain carries TRBV15 and TRBJ2-7; possibly TRBD2 for D (7 bases). The CDR3 runs 16 residues. Germline V gene lookup returns CDR1 LNHNV and CDR2 YYDKDF (reference sequence). Trimming cost V 2 bases and J 4 bases, with 18 bases left between them. The CDR3 DNA is TGTGCCACCAGCAGACCAACCCGCGGGGGCCTTTACGAGCAGTACGTC. This codes for CATSRPTRGGLYEQYV.

This clonotype occurred a few times. The genes are TRBV4-2 and TRBJ2-7; maybe TRBD1 (6 bases). The CDR3 is 16 amino acids. Trimming removed 0 bases at V and 5 bases at J, with 17 bases between. Germline CDR1 LGHNA, CDR2 YNFKEQ. The CDR3 reads CASSQDRIRGFHEQYV. The DNA of the CDR3 is TGTGCCAGCAGCCAAGATCGGATAAGGGGGTTCCACGAGCAGTACGTC.

This clonotype was observed a handful of times. V and J are TRBV7-2 and TRBJ2-3; TRBD2 aligns across 15 bases. Losses at the gene ends were 4 bases for V and 3 bases for J; bases not matched to a gene: 5. The CDR3 contains 17 residues. In germline, CDR1 is SGHTA, CDR2 FQGNSA. The CDR3 here is CASSYAGTSGGTDTQYF. CDR3 DNA: TGTGCCAGCAGCTACGCGGGGACTAGCGGGGGGACAGATACGCAGTATTTT.

This clonotype was detected ten times or more. This chain uses TRBV5-1 with TRBJ2-6; no firm D call. The CDR3 sequence is 15 residues long. Germline V lookup: CDR1 SGHRS, CDR2 YFSETQ. Between the trimmed V and J ends, which lost 7 bases and 2 bases, there was a span of 13 bases. The CDR3 nucleotides read TGCGCCAGCGCCCTAGGTAGACCTGGGGCCAACGTCCTGACTTTC. Translation gives CASALGRPGANVLTF.

This clonotype came up a few times. The chain carries TRBV5-6 and TRBJ2-2; 12 nucleotides match TRBD2. This CDR3 has 15 residues. With 5 bases clipped from V and 5 bases from J, the junction kept 4 bases outside the gene matches. Germline CDR1 and CDR2: SGHDT and YYEEEE. The CDR3 DNA follows: TGTGCCAGCAGGCTAGCGGGGGGGCCGACCGGGGAGCTGTTTTTT. Its protein is CASRLAGGPTGELFF.

This clonotype was counted many times. The chain employs TRBV7-2 and TRBJ1-5, with a possible D match to TRBD1 (6 bases). Germline V gene data show CDR1 as SGHTA and CDR2 as FQGNSA. The CDR3 is 14 residues long. V was shortened by 5 bases and J by 7 bases, with 15 bases between the two germline ends. The CDR3 DNA sequence: TGTGCCAGCAGCCCGGCCGGGGGCGGCCAGCCCCAGCATTTT. Translating it yields CASSPAGGGQPQHF.

In its sample, this clonotype was seen many times. The chain carries TRBV20-1 and TRBJ2-1; 9 nucleotides align to TRBD2. The V and J ends lost 5 bases and 7 bases, in that order; junction bases with no gene match: 15. Germline lookup yields CDR1 DFQATT and CDR2 SNEGSKA (reference sequence). The CDR3 runs 16 residues. CDR3 in amino acids: CSAALFAGGVVNEQFF. Here the CDR3 DNA reads TGCAGTGCTGCGCTTTTTGCGGGGGGGGTCGTGAATGAGCAGTTCTTC.

This clonotype was observed a few times. J is TRBJ1-2 and V is TRBV19, with 9 bases identical to TRBD1. This CDR3 is 15 amino acids long. V gave up 5 bases and J gave up 4 bases; unmatched junction bases: 8. The V gene's germline CDR1 is LNHDA and CDR2 SQIVND (reference sequence). The CDR3 reads CASSGGQGMAYGYTF. DNA of the CDR3: TGTGCCAGTAGTGGGGGACAGGGTATGGCCTATGGCTACACCTTC.

The V gene is TRBV7-8, the J gene TRBJ2-7; D is possibly TRBD1 (6 bases). The CDR3 extends over 14 amino acids. The germline V gene encodes CDR1 SGHVS and CDR2 FQNEAQ. V lost 5 bases, J lost 5 bases, and 16 bases lay in between. The CDR3 coding sequence is TGTGCCAGCAGCCACCCCCTGGGGGCCCACGAGCAGTACTTC. Amino acids: CASSHPLGAHEQYF.

This clonotype was recorded a few times. This chain links TRBV29-1 with TRBJ1-2; TRBD1 might be the D (6 bases). This CDR3 has 15 residues. The V and J ends lost 6 bases and 4 bases respectively, with 21 bases between them. CDR1 SQVTM and CDR2 ANQGSEA come from the germline V gene. This CDR3 reads CSVFSDLRGLYGYTF. CDR3 sequence (DNA): TGCAGCGTCTTTTCCGATCTGCGGGGGCTCTATGGCTACACCTTC.

In this sample, this clonotype turned up a few times. DNA of the CDR3: TGTGCCAGCAGTTTGCGGCGGATTGGGTACCAAGAGACCCAGTACTTC. Protein: CASSLRRIGYQETQYF. The chain links TRBV12-3 or TRBV12-4 to TRBJ2-5; no clear D gene. The CDR3 has 16 residues. The V gene lost 3 bases and the J gene lost 0 bases, with 14 bases spanning the gap.